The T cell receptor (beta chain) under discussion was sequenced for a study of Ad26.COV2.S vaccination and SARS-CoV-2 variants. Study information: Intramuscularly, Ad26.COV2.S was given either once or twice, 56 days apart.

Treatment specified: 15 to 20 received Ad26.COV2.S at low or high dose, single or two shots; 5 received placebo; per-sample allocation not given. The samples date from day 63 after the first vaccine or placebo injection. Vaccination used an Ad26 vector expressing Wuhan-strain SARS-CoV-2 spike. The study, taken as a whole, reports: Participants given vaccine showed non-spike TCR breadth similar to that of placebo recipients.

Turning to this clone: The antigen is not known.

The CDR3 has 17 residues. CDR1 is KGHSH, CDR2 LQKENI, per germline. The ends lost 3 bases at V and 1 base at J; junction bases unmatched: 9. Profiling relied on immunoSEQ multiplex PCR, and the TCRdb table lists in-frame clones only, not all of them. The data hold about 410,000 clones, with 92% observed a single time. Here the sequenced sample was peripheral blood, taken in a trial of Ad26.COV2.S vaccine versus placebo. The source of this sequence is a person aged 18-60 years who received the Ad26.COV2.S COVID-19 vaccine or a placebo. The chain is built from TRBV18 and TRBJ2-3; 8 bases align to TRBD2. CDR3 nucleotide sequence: TGTGCCAGCTCACCGGCCGTAGCGGGGAGTCGCACAGATACGCAGTATTTT. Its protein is CASSPAVAGSRTDTQYF.